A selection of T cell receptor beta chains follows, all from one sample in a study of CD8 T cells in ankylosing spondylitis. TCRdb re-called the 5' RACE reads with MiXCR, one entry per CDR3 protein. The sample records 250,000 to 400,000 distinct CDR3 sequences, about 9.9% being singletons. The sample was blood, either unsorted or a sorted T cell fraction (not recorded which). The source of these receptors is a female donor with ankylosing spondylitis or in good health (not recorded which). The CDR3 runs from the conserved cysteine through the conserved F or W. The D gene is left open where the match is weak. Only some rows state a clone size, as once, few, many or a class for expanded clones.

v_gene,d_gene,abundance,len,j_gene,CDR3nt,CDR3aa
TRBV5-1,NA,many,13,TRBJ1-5,TGCGCCAGCAGCTTGGTTTGGGGGGAGCCCCAGCATTTT,CASSLVWGEPQHF
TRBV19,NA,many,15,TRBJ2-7,TGTGCCAGTAGTAGGGGGACTGAAGCCTCCTACGAGCAGTACTTC,CASSRGTEASYEQYF
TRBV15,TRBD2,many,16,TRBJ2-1,TGTGCCACCAGCAGAGATGGAGCGGGATTCTACAATGAGCAGTTCTTC,CATSRDGAGFYNEQFF
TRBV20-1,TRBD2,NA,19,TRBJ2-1,TGCAGTGCTAGAGATTTCAGGCAGGGACGAAGCGGGAGTGGGAATGAGCAGTTCTTC,CSARDFRQGRSGSGNEQFF
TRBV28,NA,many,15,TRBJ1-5,TGTGCCAGCAGTTTAGGCAGGTATAGCAATCAGCCCCAGCATTTT,CASSLGRYSNQPQHF
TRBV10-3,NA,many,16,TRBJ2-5,TGTGCCATCAGTGAGTCCCGGGGGGCCACTCAAGAGACCCAGTACTTC,CAISESRGATQETQYF
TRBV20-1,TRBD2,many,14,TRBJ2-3,TGCAGTGCTCGAGCGGGGGGCGAGGGAGATACGCAGTATTTT,CSARAGGEGDTQYF
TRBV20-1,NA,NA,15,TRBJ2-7,TGCAGTGCTAGAGAACGGCAGGGTCCCCCCTACGAGCAGTACTTC,CSARERQGPPYEQYF
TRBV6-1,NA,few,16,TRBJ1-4,TGTGCCAGCAGTCCAGGCCCCACGGGCTTCAACGAAAAACTGTTTTTT,CASSPGPTGFNEKLFF
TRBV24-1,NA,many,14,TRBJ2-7,TGTGCCACCAGTGATGGGACCACCTTAGGGGAGCAGTACTTC,CATSDGTTLGEQYF
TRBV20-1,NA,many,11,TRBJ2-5,TGCAGTGCCGGCAGAGGCGAGACCCAGTACTTC,CSAGRGETQYF
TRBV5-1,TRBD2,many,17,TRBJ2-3,TGCGCCAGCAGTACCGGGACTAGCGGGACTTACACAGATACGCAGTATTTT,CASSTGTSGTYTDTQYF
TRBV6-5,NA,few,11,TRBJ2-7,TGTGCCAGCAGCCGGACGGGTGAGCAGTACTTC,CASSRTGEQYF
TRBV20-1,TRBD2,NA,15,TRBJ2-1,TGCAGCGTTGGGACTAGCGGGGTTAATCAAAATGAGCAGTTCTTC,CSVGTSGVNQNEQFF
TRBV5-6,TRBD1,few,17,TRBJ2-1,TGTGCCAGCAGCTTGTCCATGGTACAGGGGGCGGGCAATGAGCAGTTCTTC,CASSLSMVQGAGNEQFF
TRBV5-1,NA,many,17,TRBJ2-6,TGCGCCAGCAGCTTGACATTTCGGGGCTCTGGGGCCAACGTCCTGACTTTC,CASSLTFRGSGANVLTF
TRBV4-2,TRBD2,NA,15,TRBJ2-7,TGTGCCAGCAGCCAAGTGGGGACTAGCGACTACGAGCAGTACTTC,CASSQVGTSDYEQYF
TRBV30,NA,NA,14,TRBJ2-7,TGTGCCTGGAGCCGTTCGGGGAACGTCTGGGAGCAGTACTTC,CAWSRSGNVWEQYF
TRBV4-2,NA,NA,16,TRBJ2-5,TGTGCCAGCAGCCAAGAAGGGGGTAGGGTCCAAGAGACCCAGTACTTC,CASSQEGGRVQETQYF
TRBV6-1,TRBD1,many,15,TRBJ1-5,TGTGCCAGCAGTCGCCGACAGGGGGCAAGTCAGCCCCAGCATTTT,CASSRRQGASQPQHF
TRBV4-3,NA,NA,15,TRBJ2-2,TGCGCCAGCAGCCAAGATTGGGGGATCAGCGGGGAGCTGTTTTTT,CASSQDWGISGELFF
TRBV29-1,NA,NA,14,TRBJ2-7,TGCAGCGCCTTCGGGGGTCAGGGGTACTACGAGCAGTACTTC,CSAFGGQGYYEQYF
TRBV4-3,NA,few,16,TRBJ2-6,TGCGCCAGCAGCCAAGATTTAGGGGCCGGGGCCAACGTCCTGACTTTC,CASSQDLGAGANVLTF
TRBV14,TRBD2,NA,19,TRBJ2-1,TGTGCCAGCAGCCAAGGTCCCCAGGGAGGCGGGAGGGCACGTAATGAGCAGTTCTTC,CASSQGPQGGGRARNEQFF
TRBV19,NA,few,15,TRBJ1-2,TGTGCCAGTAGTGTAACGGGGGCTCTTGGCTATGGCTACACCTTC,CASSVTGALGYGYTF
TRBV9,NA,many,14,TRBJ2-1,TGTGCCAGCAGCGTAGGACTGGGCCCAAATGAGCAGTTCTTC,CASSVGLGPNEQFF
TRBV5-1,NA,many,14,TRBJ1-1,TGCGCCAGCAGCTTGGGCCAGAGCGGCACTGAAGCTTTCTTT,CASSLGQSGTEAFF
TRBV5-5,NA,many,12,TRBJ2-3,TGTGCCAGCAGCGGCCGACCAGATACGCAGTATTTT,CASSGRPDTQYF
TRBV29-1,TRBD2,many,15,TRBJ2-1,TGCAGCGTTCAAAGCGGGAGCCCCTCCTACAATGAGCAGTTCTTC,CSVQSGSPSYNEQFF
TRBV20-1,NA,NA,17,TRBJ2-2,TGCTGTGCTAGAGATTCAGTGGGATTTAGGTTCACCGGGGAGCTGTTTTTT,CCARDSVGFRFTGELFF
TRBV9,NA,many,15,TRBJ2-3,TGTGCCAGCAGTAACAGGGCCCTAAATCCAGATACGCAGTATTTT,CASSNRALNPDTQYF
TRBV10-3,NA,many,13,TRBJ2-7,TGTGCCATCAGTGAGCAAAAGGGGTACGAGCAGTACTTC,CAISEQKGYEQYF
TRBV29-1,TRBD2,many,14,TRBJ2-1,TGCAGCGTTGGGATGCTAGCGGGAGTAGGTGAGCAGTTCTTC,CSVGMLAGVGEQFF
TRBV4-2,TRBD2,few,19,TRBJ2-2,TGTGCCAGCAGCCCCATCGGAACTAGCGGGAGACTAAACACCGGGGAGCTGTTTTTT,CASSPIGTSGRLNTGELFF
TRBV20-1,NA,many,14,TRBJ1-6,TGCAGTGCCTCTTCTCTCGGAGGGAATTCACCCCTCCACTTT,CSASSLGGNSPLHF
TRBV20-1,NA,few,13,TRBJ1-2,TGCAGTACCTCACCCCCGGGGGGGCCGGGCTACACCTTC,CSTSPPGGPGYTF
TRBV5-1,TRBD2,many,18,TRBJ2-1,TGCGCCAGCAGCTTAGGACCCGTAGCGGGAGGTAATAGGGGTGAGCAGTTCTTC,CASSLGPVAGGNRGEQFF
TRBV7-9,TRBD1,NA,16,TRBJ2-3,TGTGCCAGCAGCTTAGCCCAGGGGGTTTTTCAAGATACGCAGTATTTT,CASSLAQGVFQDTQYF
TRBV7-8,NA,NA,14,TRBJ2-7,TGTGCCAGCAGCCCTCCCTCCGGCTACCGGGAGCAGTACTTC,CASSPPSGYREQYF
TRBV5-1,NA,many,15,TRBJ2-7,TGCGCCAGCGGCCAGGGGGGCCTCAACTCCTACGAGCAGTACTTC,CASGQGGLNSYEQYF
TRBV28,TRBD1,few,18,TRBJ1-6,TGTGCCAGCAGTCTTGGAGAGGACAGGCCATCTTATAATTCACCCCTCCACTTT,CASSLGEDRPSYNSPLHF
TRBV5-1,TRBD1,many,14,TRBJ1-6,TGCGCCAGCAGCGAGGGACAGGACGGTTCACCCCTCCACTTT,CASSEGQDGSPLHF
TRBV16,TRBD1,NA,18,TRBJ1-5,TGTGCCAGCAGCCAAGTCGGGCCAGGGGGCTCAGGCAATCAGCCCCAGCATTTT,CASSQVGPGGSGNQPQHF
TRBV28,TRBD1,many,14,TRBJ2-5,TGTGCCAGCAGGCTACAGGGGATGGAGGAGACCCAGTACTTC,CASRLQGMEETQYF
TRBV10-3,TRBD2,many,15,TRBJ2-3,TGTGCCATAACCACTAGCGGGTCCCCCGGGGATACGCAGTATTTT,CAITTSGSPGDTQYF
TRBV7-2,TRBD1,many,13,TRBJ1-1,TGTGCCAGCAGCTTACGCAGGGGGACTGAAGCTTTCTTT,CASSLRRGTEAFF
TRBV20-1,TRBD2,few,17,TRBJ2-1,TGCAGTGCTAGAGATCTCATGGGGCGGGGGGGCCCCACTGAGCAGTTCTTC,CSARDLMGRGGPTEQFF